These T cell receptor beta chains were read from a single sample in a study of blood T cell repertoires in COVID-19. Using immunoSEQ multiplex PCR, the repertoire was profiled, and TCRdb retains in-frame clones only, with some absent. There are roughly 180,000 clones in the sample; 86% occur only once, and 2.5% to 3.5% lies in the top ten. The sequenced sample consisted of peripheral blood. The receptor source for this set is a woman in her 30s with active or convalescent COVID-19. Each CDR3 is given with its conserved first and last residue. The D gene is left open where the match is weak. Not all rows give a size; the values are once, few, many and, for expanded clones, a class.

j_call: TRBJ2-5; clone_size: -; d_call: TRBD1; v_call: TRBV3-1/TRBV3-2; cdr3_aa: CASSQGRQGKSKETQYF; cdr3_nt: TGTGCCAGCAGCCAAGGGAGACAGGGGAAGTCAAAAGAGACCCAGTACTTC
j_call: TRBJ1-5; clone_size: few; d_call: TRBD1; v_call: TRBV7-6; cdr3_aa: CASSRGTGRGSNQPQHF; cdr3_nt: TGTGCCAGCAGCCGGGGGACAGGGAGGGGAAGCAATCAGCCCCAGCATTTT
j_call: TRBJ1-6; clone_size: -; d_call: -; v_call: TRBV19; cdr3_aa: CACRRMADLNSPLHF; cdr3_nt: TGTGCCTGTCGCAGGATGGCAGACCTTAATTCACCCCTCCACTTT
j_call: TRBJ2-5; clone_size: -; d_call: TRBD2; v_call: TRBV6-1; cdr3_aa: CASSQAGGRQETQYF; cdr3_nt: TGTGCCAGCAGTCAAGCGGGAGGGAGGCAAGAGACCCAGTACTTC
j_call: TRBJ2-3; clone_size: -; d_call: TRBD2; v_call: TRBV11-3; cdr3_aa: CASSLPGLADNRGGHTQYF; cdr3_nt: TGTGCCAGCAGCTTGCCGGGACTAGCGGATAACAGAGGGGGGCATACGCAGTATTTT
j_call: TRBJ2-4; clone_size: -; d_call: -; v_call: TRBV21-1; cdr3_aa: CASSIPTAPKGVLKNIQYF; cdr3_nt: TGTGCCAGCAGCATCCCGACCGCCCCGAAGGGGGTTCTCAAAAACATTCAGTACTTC
j_call: TRBJ2-2; clone_size: -; d_call: -; v_call: TRBV5-1; cdr3_aa: CASSRTDRGLFF; cdr3_nt: TGCGCCAGCAGCCGAACGGACCGGGGGCTGTTTTTT
j_call: TRBJ2-5; clone_size: -; d_call: TRBD1; v_call: TRBV5-1; cdr3_aa: CASSTDRGLGTQYF; cdr3_nt: TGCGCCAGCAGTACTGATAGGGGGCTTGGGACCCAGTACTTC
j_call: TRBJ2-1; clone_size: -; d_call: -; v_call: TRBV7-2; cdr3_aa: CAISGRRNEQFF; cdr3_nt: TGTGCCATCTCCGGAAGGCGGAATGAGCAGTTCTTC
j_call: TRBJ1-2; clone_size: few; d_call: TRBD1; v_call: TRBV7-9; cdr3_aa: CASSLGTGFVYTF; cdr3_nt: TGTGCCAGCAGCTTGGGGACAGGGTTCGTCTACACCTTC
j_call: TRBJ2-2; clone_size: once; d_call: -; v_call: TRBV2; cdr3_aa: CASRGGDFNTGELFF; cdr3_nt: TGTGCCAGCAGAGGAGGGGACTTCAACACCGGGGAGCTGTTTTTT
j_call: TRBJ2-3; clone_size: -; d_call: TRBD2; v_call: TRBV28; cdr3_aa: CASRGLAGADTQYF; cdr3_nt: TGTGCCAGCAGGGGACTAGCGGGAGCAGATACGCAGTATTTT
j_call: TRBJ1-2; clone_size: -; d_call: -; v_call: TRBV3-1/TRBV3-2; cdr3_aa: CASSQARTVIGGYTF; cdr3_nt: TGTGCCAGCAGCCAAGCGAGGACAGTAATTGGGGGCTACACCTTC
j_call: TRBJ2-5; clone_size: -; d_call: TRBD2; v_call: TRBV2; cdr3_aa: CASTPEVAGGSGETQYF; cdr3_nt: TGTGCCAGCACCCCCGAGGTAGCGGGAGGGTCGGGAGAGACCCAGTACTTC
j_call: TRBJ2-3; clone_size: once; d_call: TRBD2; v_call: TRBV5-1; cdr3_aa: CASSLMAGAGTDTQYF; cdr3_nt: TGCGCCAGCAGCTTGATGGCGGGAGCTGGCACAGATACGCAGTATTTT
j_call: TRBJ2-2; clone_size: -; d_call: -; v_call: TRBV29-1; cdr3_aa: CSVAWEQGSSTGELFF; cdr3_nt: TGCAGCGTTGCGTGGGAACAGGGCAGTAGCACCGGGGAGCTGTTTTTT
j_call: TRBJ1-5; clone_size: -; d_call: -; v_call: TRBV28; cdr3_aa: CASSTGSSNQPQHF; cdr3_nt: TGTGCCAGCAGCACAGGGTCTAGCAATCAGCCCCAGCATTTT
j_call: TRBJ2-2; clone_size: -; d_call: TRBD2; v_call: TRBV19; cdr3_aa: CASSIKTSGDTKNTGELFF; cdr3_nt: TGTGCCAGTAGTATAAAGACTAGCGGAGATACAAAGAACACCGGGGAGCTGTTTTTT
j_call: TRBJ1-3; clone_size: -; d_call: -; v_call: TRBV20-1; cdr3_aa: CSASSNQGISGNTIYF; cdr3_nt: TGCAGTGCTAGTTCAAATCAGGGGATCTCTGGAAACACCATATATTTT
j_call: TRBJ1-2; clone_size: -; d_call: -; v_call: TRBV19; cdr3_aa: CASSIGGGPYGYTF; cdr3_nt: TGTGCCAGTAGTATAGGGGGGGGGCCCTATGGCTACACCTTC
j_call: TRBJ1-2; clone_size: -; d_call: TRBD1; v_call: TRBV20-1; cdr3_aa: CSASLGQGANNGYTF; cdr3_nt: TGCAGTGCTAGTCTCGGACAGGGCGCCAATAACGGCTACACCTTC
j_call: TRBJ2-7; clone_size: -; d_call: -; v_call: TRBV4-2; cdr3_aa: CASSQIISVNEQYF; cdr3_nt: TGTGCCAGCAGCCAAATTATTTCGGTAAACGAGCAGTACTTC
j_call: TRBJ1-3; clone_size: -; d_call: -; v_call: TRBV9; cdr3_aa: CASSVGPHLSSGNTIYF; cdr3_nt: TGTGCCAGCAGCGTAGGCCCACACCTCTCCTCTGGAAACACCATATATTTT
j_call: TRBJ1-5; clone_size: -; d_call: -; v_call: TRBV7-8; cdr3_aa: CASSSGVGMYQPQHF; cdr3_nt: TGTGCCAGCAGCTCAGGGGTTGGGATGTATCAGCCCCAGCATTTT
j_call: TRBJ1-1; clone_size: -; d_call: -; v_call: TRBV18; cdr3_aa: CASSPDRSTEAFF; cdr3_nt: TGTGCCAGCTCACCTGACAGGTCCACTGAAGCTTTCTTT
j_call: TRBJ1-5; clone_size: -; d_call: -; v_call: TRBV6-5; cdr3_aa: CASSYTGNSNQPQHF; cdr3_nt: TGTGCCAGCAGTTACACGGGAAATAGCAATCAGCCCCAGCATTTT
j_call: TRBJ2-3; clone_size: -; d_call: TRBD2; v_call: TRBV12-5; cdr3_aa: CASGPGLASDTQYF; cdr3_nt: TGTGCTAGTGGTCCGGGACTAGCGTCCGATACGCAGTATTTT
j_call: TRBJ1-3; clone_size: -; d_call: TRBD1; v_call: TRBV15; cdr3_aa: CATSSGTDSGNTIYF; cdr3_nt: TGTGCCACCAGCAGCGGGACAGACTCTGGAAACACCATATATTTT
j_call: TRBJ1-2; clone_size: -; d_call: -; v_call: TRBV19; cdr3_aa: CASSPQGHGYTF; cdr3_nt: TGTGCCAGTAGCCCACAGGGACATGGCTACACCTTC
j_call: TRBJ2-3; clone_size: -; d_call: TRBD2; v_call: TRBV11-2; cdr3_aa: CASSLLAGARRGSTDTQYF; cdr3_nt: TGTGCCAGCAGCTTACTAGCGGGAGCTCGCCGGGGGTCCACAGATACGCAGTATTTT
j_call: TRBJ1-2; clone_size: -; d_call: -; v_call: TRBV30; cdr3_aa: CAWSVAADYGYTF; cdr3_nt: TGTGCCTGGAGTGTGGCTGCGGACTATGGCTACACCTTC
j_call: TRBJ2-5; clone_size: -; d_call: -; v_call: TRBV9; cdr3_aa: CASSKGGETQYF; cdr3_nt: TGTGCCAGCAGCAAGGGAGGAGAGACCCAGTACTTC
j_call: TRBJ1-1; clone_size: -; d_call: -; v_call: TRBV5-6; cdr3_aa: CASSLSPMNTEAFF; cdr3_nt: TGTGCCAGCAGCCTGAGCCCAATGAACACTGAAGCTTTCTTT
j_call: TRBJ1-4; clone_size: -; d_call: TRBD1; v_call: TRBV6-6; cdr3_aa: CASRPGTGDEKLFF; cdr3_nt: TGTGCCAGCCGACCCGGGACAGGGGATGAAAAACTGTTTTTT
j_call: TRBJ2-2; clone_size: -; d_call: TRBD2; v_call: TRBV29-1; cdr3_aa: CSVRERLAGSTGELFF; cdr3_nt: TGCAGCGTCCGCGAAAGACTAGCGGGGAGCACCGGGGAGCTGTTTTTT
j_call: TRBJ1-3; clone_size: -; d_call: TRBD1; v_call: TRBV6-5; cdr3_aa: CASSPWDSSGNTIYF; cdr3_nt: TGTGCCAGCAGTCCGTGGGACAGCTCTGGAAACACCATATATTTT
j_call: TRBJ1-4; clone_size: -; d_call: -; v_call: TRBV11-3; cdr3_aa: CASSLAQGTEKLFF; cdr3_nt: TGTGCCAGCAGCTTAGCGCAGGGTACTGAAAAACTGTTTTTT
j_call: TRBJ2-1; clone_size: -; d_call: TRBD2; v_call: TRBV4-1; cdr3_aa: CASSHTGTRNEQFF; cdr3_nt: TGCGCCAGCAGCCATACCGGGACTAGGAATGAGCAGTTCTTC
j_call: TRBJ1-2; clone_size: once; d_call: -; v_call: TRBV30; cdr3_aa: CAWSFPDSSRNYGYTF; cdr3_nt: TGTGCCTGGAGTTTTCCTGACAGTAGTCGTAACTATGGCTACACCTTC
j_call: TRBJ1-1; clone_size: -; d_call: -; v_call: TRBV18; cdr3_aa: CASSPDRYTEAFF; cdr3_nt: TGTGCCAGCTCACCCGACAGATACACTGAAGCTTTCTTT
j_call: TRBJ2-3; clone_size: -; d_call: -; v_call: TRBV7-2; cdr3_aa: CASSLGAGVDTQYF; cdr3_nt: TGTGCCAGCAGCTTAGGGGCAGGGGTGGATACGCAGTATTTT
j_call: TRBJ2-2; clone_size: -; d_call: -; v_call: TRBV5-1; cdr3_aa: CASSPEPGTGELFF; cdr3_nt: TGCGCCAGCAGCCCTGAGCCAGGGACCGGGGAGCTGTTTTTT
j_call: TRBJ1-6; clone_size: -; d_call: TRBD1; v_call: TRBV6-6; cdr3_aa: CASSYSGQGFDSPLHF; cdr3_nt: TGTGCCAGCAGTTACTCTGGACAGGGGTTCGATTCACCCCTCCACTTT
j_call: TRBJ2-1; clone_size: once; d_call: TRBD1; v_call: TRBV7-9; cdr3_aa: CASSPRGQGYNEQFF; cdr3_nt: TGTGCCAGCAGCCCTCGGGGACAGGGATACAATGAGCAGTTCTTC
j_call: TRBJ2-3; clone_size: -; d_call: TRBD2; v_call: TRBV4-1; cdr3_aa: CASSQTTSGGPGDTQYF; cdr3_nt: TGCGCCAGCAGCCAAACTACTAGCGGGGGGCCGGGGGATACGCAGTATTTT
j_call: TRBJ2-7; clone_size: -; d_call: TRBD2; v_call: TRBV5-1; cdr3_aa: CASSLMAGVYEQYF; cdr3_nt: TGCGCCAGCAGCTTGATGGCGGGAGTATACGAGCAGTACTTC
j_call: TRBJ2-7; clone_size: -; d_call: -; v_call: TRBV11-3; cdr3_aa: CASSFRGADEQYF; cdr3_nt: TGTGCCAGCAGCTTCCGGGGGGCTGACGAGCAGTACTTC
j_call: TRBJ1-1; clone_size: -; d_call: -; v_call: TRBV19; cdr3_aa: CASSIGPLTEAFF; cdr3_nt: TGTGCCAGTAGTATAGGGCCTTTGACTGAAGCTTTCTTT
j_call: TRBJ1-1; clone_size: -; d_call: TRBD1; v_call: TRBV24-1; cdr3_aa: CATSSQEGANTEAFF; cdr3_nt: TGTGCCACCAGTTCCCAAGAGGGGGCGAACACTGAAGCTTTCTTT
j_call: TRBJ2-5; clone_size: -; d_call: TRBD2; v_call: TRBV5-1; cdr3_aa: CASSLGGLAGGGQETQYF; cdr3_nt: TGCGCCAGCAGCTTGGGGGGACTAGCGGGAGGAGGGCAAGAGACCCAGTACTTC
j_call: TRBJ1-5; clone_size: -; d_call: TRBD1; v_call: TRBV27; cdr3_aa: CASSLGTGAYSNQPQHF; cdr3_nt: TGTGCCAGCAGTTTAGGGACAGGGGCGTATAGCAATCAGCCCCAGCATTTT
j_call: TRBJ2-3; clone_size: -; d_call: TRBD2; v_call: TRBV13; cdr3_aa: CASSSSGGARDTQYF; cdr3_nt: TGTGCCAGCAGCTCAAGCGGGGGGGCAAGAGATACGCAGTATTTT
j_call: TRBJ2-3; clone_size: -; d_call: -; v_call: TRBV1; cdr3_aa: CTSSQDTGKSTDTQYF; cdr3_nt: TGCACCAGCAGCCAAGATACAGGGAAGAGCACAGATACGCAGTATTTT
j_call: TRBJ1-2; clone_size: -; d_call: TRBD1; v_call: TRBV12-3/TRBV12-4; cdr3_aa: CASNLGAGGGYTF; cdr3_nt: TGTGCCAGCAACCTGGGGGCAGGGGGTGGCTACACCTTC
j_call: TRBJ2-5; clone_size: -; d_call: TRBD1; v_call: TRBV13; cdr3_aa: CASGDRGLRETQYF; cdr3_nt: TGTGCCAGCGGGGACAGGGGGCTGAGAGAGACCCAGTACTTC